This T cell receptor (beta chain) came from a study of blood T cell repertoires in COVID-19. Symptom resolution, clearance, or two negative PCRs marked donors in Cohort 3 as recovered. Germline V lookup: CDR1 SQVTM, CDR2 ANQGSEA. Trimming pared 2 bases from V and 5 bases from J, leaving 9 bases between. This CDR3 is 12 amino acids long. Per the authors' pipeline: Quantification of nucleated cells was approximated via reference gene primer amplification. Produced via immunoSEQ multiplex PCR; TCRdb's table is partial and in-frame only. V, J and clone size reflect that table, while D and trimming were determined from the DNA. The profile shows a few hundred thousand clones, about nine tenths of them singletons.

V gene TRBV29-1 combines with J gene TRBJ1-2; D unclear. This clonotype originated in a woman in her sixties or seventies who had recovered from COVID-19. Specimen: PBMCs or T cells enriched from blood (not recorded which). The CDR3 bases are TGCAGCGTTGAAACTGTTCTTTATGGCTACACCTTC. This encodes CSVETVLYGYTF.